Following are 17 T cell receptor beta chains from one sample sequenced in a study of Ad26.COV2.S vaccination and SARS-CoV-2 variants. The data were produced by immunoSEQ multiplex PCR, yet TCRdb's version contains in-frame clones alone and is incomplete. The table includes about 400,000 clones, 83% detected once. Indicated treatment: roughly 19 received Ad26.COV2.S at low or high dose, single or two shots; about 5 received placebo; per-sample allocation not given. Day 63 after the first vaccine or placebo injection was the time point for sampling. The material was peripheral blood, obtained in a trial of Ad26.COV2.S vaccine versus placebo. The receptors were sampled from a person between 18 and 65 years old who received the Ad26.COV2.S COVID-19 vaccine or a placebo.

This clone was counted a single time. The genes are TRBV28 and TRBJ2-3; 7 bases align to TRBD1. Germline V lookup: CDR1 MDHEN, CDR2 SYDVKM. CDR3 length equals 15 residues. J lost 6 bases, V lost 3 bases, and 9 bases had no gene match. The CDR3 DNA sequence: TGTGCCAGCAGTTTCCTAACAGGGGTAAGGGATACGCAGTATTTT. It yields the protein CASSFLTGVRDTQYF. Variable domain in full (rest from reference TRBV28 and TRBJ2-3): DVKVTQSSRYLVKRTGEKVFLECVQDMDHENMFWYRQDPGLGLRLIYFSYDVKMKEKGDIPEGYSVSREKKERFSLILESASTNQTSMYLCASSFLTGVRDTQYFGPGTRLTVL.

This clone was counted once. This chain connects TRBV6-5 to TRBJ2-3; D uncertain. The CDR3 has 15 residues. Between the trimmed V and J ends, which lost 1 base and 3 bases, there was a span of 11 bases. From germline, CDR1 is MNHEY and CDR2 SVGAGI. The DNA of the CDR3 is TGTGCCAGCAGTTACTTGGCCAGCTTAACAGATACGCAGTATTTT. It specifies CASSYLASLTDTQYF.

This chain joins TRBV9 and TRBJ1-2; D gene unclear. The CDR3 loop spans 16 amino acids. Per the germline V gene, CDR1 is SGDLS and CDR2 is YYNGEE. The V and J ends lost 0 bases and 6 bases respectively, with 18 bases between them. CDR3 residues: CASSVGVAGHGNGYTF. DNA of the CDR3: TGTGCCAGCAGCGTAGGGGTGGCAGGTCACGGGAATGGCTACACCTTC.

The count of this clone is one. This sequence joins TRBV5-1 and TRBJ1-1; D gene ambiguous. The germline V and J ends were trimmed by 0 bases and 1 base, with 7 bases remaining between them. CDR3 size: 14 residues. CDR1 and CDR2 from the germline V gene are SGHRS and YFSETQ. This CDR3 reads CASSLGPANTEAFF. In DNA, the CDR3 is TGCGCCAGCAGCTTGGGCCCGGCGAACACTGAAGCTTTCTTT.

V and J are TRBV5-4 and TRBJ2-6; D gene uncertain. Germline V gene sequence: CDR1 SGHNT, CDR2 YYREEE (reference sequence). Trimming took off 7 bases at V and 1 base at J, with 12 bases between the two ends. The CDR3 sequence is 15 residues long. The CDR3 coding sequence is TGTGCCAGCCTGATGGTCGCATCTGGGGCCAACGTCCTGACTTTC. It specifies CASLMVASGANVLTF.

V usage is TRBV5-6 and J usage is TRBJ1-2; TRBD1 is a possible D gene (5 bases). This CDR3 contains 13 residues. V lost 4 bases, J lost 4 bases, and 11 bases lay in between. Germline lookup yields CDR1 SGHDT and CDR2 YYEEEE. CDR3 residues: CASSQLTVYGYTF. In DNA, the CDR3 is TGTGCCAGCAGCCAATTGACAGTCTATGGCTACACCTTC.

This clone was recorded only once. The V gene is TRBV5-1, the J gene TRBJ2-1; 11 bases map to TRBD2. CDR1 and CDR2 (germline): SGHRS, YFSETQ. The V gene end was trimmed by 3 bases and the J gene end by 2 bases; junction bases not matched to a gene: 13. The CDR3 is 19 residues long. Written as DNA, the CDR3 is TGCGCCAGCAGCTGGCTTCCGGGACTAGCGGTTCAAGCCTACAATGAGCAGTTCTTC. Protein: CASSWLPGLAVQAYNEQFF.

The chain joins TRBV6-5 to TRBJ2-1, with 11 nucleotides matching TRBD2. V lost 6 bases to trimming and J lost 7 bases; unmatched junction nucleotides: 5. There are 14 residues in the CDR3. Germline V CDR1 and CDR2: MNHEY, SVGAGI. The CDR3 nucleotides read TGTGCCAGCAGCCGCGGGACTAGCGGAAATGAGCAGTTCTTC. Residues: CASSRGTSGNEQFF.

The chain is built from TRBV15 and TRBJ1-2; TRBD1 agrees at 7 bases. CDR1 is LNHNV and CDR2 is YYDKDF in the germline V gene (reference sequence). CDR3 length: 13 residues. After removal of 1 base from V and 6 bases from J, the junction contained 2 bases not matched to a gene. The CDR3 sequence is CATSRGQGNGYTF. The DNA of the CDR3 is TGTGCCACCAGCAGAGGACAGGGTAATGGCTACACCTTC.

The chain employs TRBV6-2 or TRBV6-3 and TRBJ2-1, with TRBD2 matching over 9 bases. Trimming at V came to 5 bases and at J to 3 bases, leaving 2 bases not matched to a gene. Looked up from germline, CDR1 is MNHEY and CDR2 is SVGEGT. The CDR3 sequence is 14 residues long. The CDR3 here is CASSRAGGYNEQFF. CDR3 nucleotide sequence: TGTGCCAGCAGTCGAGCGGGGGGCTACAATGAGCAGTTCTTC.

The J gene is TRBJ2-3, the V gene TRBV24-1; 7 bases map to TRBD2. The CDR3 sequence is 15 residues long. Germline V lookup: CDR1 KGHDR, CDR2 SFDVKD. V was pared by 3 bases and J by 1 base, with 3 bases of the junction left unmatched. CDR3 sequence (DNA): TGTGCCACCAGTGATCCCCGGGAGGGCACAGATACGCAGTATTTT. Translated: CATSDPREGTDTQYF.

The chain carries TRBV15 and TRBJ2-7; 10 positions match TRBD2. Germline V gene sequence: CDR1 LNHNV, CDR2 YYDKDF (reference sequence). The CDR3 covers 17 residues. Losses at the gene ends were 3 bases for V and 4 bases for J; bases not matched to a gene: 12. The CDR3: CATSSPREREGLYEQYF. In DNA form, the CDR3 reads TGTGCCACCAGCAGTCCTCGGGAGCGGGAGGGCCTTTACGAGCAGTACTTC. The whole variable domain, filled in from reference TRBV15 and TRBJ2-7, reads DAMVIQNPRYQVTQFGKPVTLSCSQTLNHNVMYWYQQKSSQAPKLLFHYYDKDFNNEADTPDNFQSRRPNTSFCFLDIRSPGLGDTAMYLCATSSPREREGLYEQYFGPGTRLTVT.

The J gene is TRBJ2-7, the V gene TRBV27; perhaps D is TRBD1 or TRBD2 (6 bases each). The V gene lost 3 bases and the J gene lost 7 bases, with 16 bases spanning the gap. Per the germline V gene, CDR1 is MNHEY and CDR2 is SMNVEV (reference sequence). This CDR3 has 14 residues. This CDR3 reads CASSFLQGGREQYF. CDR3 sequence (DNA): TGTGCCAGCAGTTTCCTACAAGGGGGGAGGGAGCAGTACTTC.

The chain recombines TRBV2 with TRBJ1-3; D remains unclear. This CDR3 region has 13 residues. V lost 6 bases and J 1 base, leaving 7 bases between the germline ends. CDR1 SNHLY and CDR2 FYNNEI come from the germline V gene. CDR3 region: CASRENSGNTIYF. As DNA, the CDR3 is TGTGCCAGCAGGGAAAATTCTGGAAACACCATATATTTT. The full variable domain, completed using reference TRBV2 and TRBJ1-3, is EPEVTQTPSHQVTQMGQEVILRCVPISNHLYFYWYRQILGQKVEFLVSFYNNEISEKSEIFDDQFSVERPDGSNFTLKIRSTKLEDSAMYFCASRENSGNTIYFGEGSWLTVV.

The chain combines TRBV7-9 with TRBJ2-7; TRBD2 agrees at 9 bases. This CDR3 spans 15 amino acids. Germline CDR1 is SEHNR and CDR2 is FQNEAQ (reference sequence). Germline trimming cut 1 base from V and 5 bases from J; bases unmatched to any gene: 6. CDR3 region: CASSLVGLAGHEQYF. The CDR3 DNA reads TGTGCCAGCAGCTTAGTGGGGCTAGCGGGGCACGAGCAGTACTTC.

This chain links TRBV5-5 with TRBJ2-7; D is possibly TRBD2 (6 bases). This CDR3 comprises 13 residues. Trimming left V 4 bases short and J 7 bases short, with 15 bases between. Per the germline V gene, CDR1 is SGHKS and CDR2 is YYEKEE (reference sequence). The CDR3 loop is CASSVGAGWEQYF. The CDR3 DNA follows: TGTGCCAGCAGCGTTGGGGCGGGGTGGGAGCAGTACTTC.

This clone was recorded once. This sequence joins TRBV7-2 and TRBJ1-5; D not resolved. CDR1 and CDR2 (germline): SGHTA, FQGNSA. Trimming took 2 bases from V and 4 from J, leaving 12 bases between them. The CDR3 consists of 15 residues. The CDR3 coding sequence is TGTGCCAGCAGCTTAACGATTGGCGGGAATCAGCCCCAGCATTTT. Residues: CASSLTIGGNQPQHF.